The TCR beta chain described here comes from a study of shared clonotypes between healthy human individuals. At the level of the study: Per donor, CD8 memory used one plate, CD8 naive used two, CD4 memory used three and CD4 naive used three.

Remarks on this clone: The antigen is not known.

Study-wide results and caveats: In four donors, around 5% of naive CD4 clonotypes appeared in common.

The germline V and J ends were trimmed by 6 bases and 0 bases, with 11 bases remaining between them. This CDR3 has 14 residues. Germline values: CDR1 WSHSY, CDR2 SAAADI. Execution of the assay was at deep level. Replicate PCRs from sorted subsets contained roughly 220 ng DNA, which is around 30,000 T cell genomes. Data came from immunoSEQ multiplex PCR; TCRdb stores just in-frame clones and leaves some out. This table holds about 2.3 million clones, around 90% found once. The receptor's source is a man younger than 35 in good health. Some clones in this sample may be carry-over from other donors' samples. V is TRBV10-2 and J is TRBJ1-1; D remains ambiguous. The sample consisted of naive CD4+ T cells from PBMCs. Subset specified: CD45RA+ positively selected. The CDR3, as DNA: TGCGCCAGCAGAGGCGGCTCAATGAACACTGAAGCTTTCTTT. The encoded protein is CASRGGSMNTEAFF.